A selection of T cell receptor beta chains follows, all from one sample in a study of T cell responses to AZD1222 COVID-19 vaccine. Repertoires were generated with immunoSEQ multiplex PCR, while TCRdb's copy carries only in-frame clones and drops some. The data hold 170,000 or so clones, with 80% to 90% observed a single time. The sequences come from peripheral blood, collected 28 days after the second AZD1222 dose. The receptors here all came from an adult who received the AZD1222 COVID-19 vaccine. The CDR3 runs from the conserved cysteine through the conserved F or W. A D gene is named only where the DNA matches it firmly. Expanded clones get a size class; other rows say once, few or many, or leave the size out.

d_call	j_call	clone_size	v_call	cdr3_aa	cdr3_nt
NA	TRBJ2-7	NA	TRBV3-1/TRBV3-2	CASSQGPGGQYEQYF	TGTGCCAGCAGCCAAGGGCCAGGGGGGCAATACGAGCAGTACTTC
NA	TRBJ1-3	NA	TRBV18	CASSPDRSSGNTIYF	TGTGCCAGCTCACCCGACAGATCCTCTGGAAACACCATATATTTT
NA	TRBJ1-1	NA	TRBV3-1/TRBV3-2	CASSQDRANTEAFF	TGTGCCAGCAGCCAAGATCGGGCTAACACTGAAGCTTTCTTT
TRBD1	TRBJ2-1	NA	TRBV6-5	CASSPAGTGGGEQFF	TGTGCCAGCAGTCCGGCCGGGACAGGGGGCGGTGAGCAGTTCTTC
NA	TRBJ1-1	NA	TRBV6-1	CASSEGSGGAEAFF	TGTGCCAGCAGTGAAGGGTCAGGAGGGGCTGAAGCTTTCTTT
NA	TRBJ2-7	few	TRBV6-1	CASSEAGGQYF	TGTGCCAGCAGTGAGGCGGGCGGGCAGTACTTC
NA	TRBJ1-4	NA	TRBV4-3	CASSQDHTWSATNEKLFF	TGCGCCAGCAGCCAAGATCACACCTGGTCGGCAACTAATGAAAAACTGTTTTTT
NA	TRBJ2-7	NA	TRBV10-3	CAISDPGTPDAYEQYF	TGTGCCATCAGTGACCCCGGGACACCAGACGCCTACGAGCAGTACTTC
NA	TRBJ1-3	few	TRBV19	CASSIGSESGNTIYF	TGTGCCAGTAGTATAGGGTCCGAATCTGGAAACACCATATATTTT
NA	TRBJ2-2	NA	TRBV5-1	CASSLSGANTGELFF	TGCGCCAGCAGCCTGAGCGGAGCGAACACCGGGGAGCTGTTTTTT
TRBD1	TRBJ2-3	NA	TRBV5-1	CASKPLGTGADTQYF	TGCGCCAGCAAGCCCTTAGGGACAGGGGCAGATACGCAGTATTTT
NA	TRBJ2-2	NA	TRBV12-3/TRBV12-4	CASSWEREELFF	TGTGCCAGCAGTTGGGAGCGCGAGGAGCTGTTTTTT
NA	TRBJ2-1	NA	TRBV5-4	CASSMGLQNEQFF	TGTGCCAGCAGCATGGGACTCCAAAATGAGCAGTTCTTC
NA	TRBJ2-5	NA	TRBV18	CASSHPRGAETQYF	TGTGCCAGCTCCCACCCGAGGGGCGCGGAGACCCAGTACTTC
NA	TRBJ1-2	once	TRBV27	CASSPTPHSGYGYTF	TGTGCCAGCAGTCCTACCCCCCACTCCGGCTATGGCTACACCTTC
TRBD1	TRBJ2-1	NA	TRBV11-3	CASSLDQGAGYNEQFF	TGTGCCAGCAGCTTAGATCAGGGGGCTGGCTACAATGAGCAGTTCTTC
NA	TRBJ1-1	NA	TRBV5-1	CASSLVANTEAFF	TGCGCCAGCAGCTTGGTAGCGAACACTGAAGCTTTCTTT
TRBD1	TRBJ1-2	NA	TRBV19	CASKVAGGIANYGYTF	TGTGCCAGTAAGGTGGCAGGGGGTATAGCTAACTATGGCTACACCTTC
NA	TRBJ1-1	NA	TRBV29-1	CSGLGYGNTEAFF	TGCAGCGGACTCGGGTACGGAAACACTGAAGCTTTCTTT
TRBD1	TRBJ2-7	NA	TRBV9	CASSAEGQGVEEQYF	TGTGCCAGCAGCGCTGAGGGACAGGGAGTAGAAGAGCAGTACTTC
TRBD1	TRBJ1-5	NA	TRBV27	CASSRGTGGEQPQHF	TGTGCCAGCAGTCGCGGGACAGGGGGAGAACAGCCCCAGCATTTT
NA	TRBJ1-3	NA	TRBV7-9	CASSLGRDGNTIYF	TGTGCCAGCAGCTTAGGCAGGGATGGAAACACCATATATTTT
NA	TRBJ1-5	once	TRBV19	CASSMAPNSNQPQHF	TGTGCCAGTAGTATGGCCCCGAATAGCAATCAGCCCCAGCATTTT
NA	TRBJ2-6	NA	TRBV19	CASTGWSGANVLTF	TGTGCCAGTACGGGTTGGTCTGGGGCCAACGTCCTGACTTTC
NA	TRBJ1-1	once	TRBV4-3	CASAQTLNTEAFF	TGCGCCAGCGCACAGACATTGAACACTGAAGCTTTCTTT
NA	TRBJ2-3	NA	TRBV9	CASSARLDTQYF	TGTGCCAGCAGCGCCCGTTTAGATACGCAGTATTTT
NA	TRBJ2-5	many	TRBV18	CASSPLKGKQETQYF	TGTGCCAGCTCACCACTGAAGGGGAAACAAGAGACCCAGTACTTC
NA	TRBJ2-7	NA	TRBV7-3	CASSPWYEQYF	TGTGCCAGCAGCCCATGGTACGAGCAGTACTTC
NA	TRBJ2-3	NA	TRBV4-2	CASSQEGPPDTQYF	TGTGCCAGCAGCCAAGAGGGCCCCCCAGATACGCAGTATTTT
NA	TRBJ1-3	NA	TRBV4-2	CASSPTGTSGNTIYF	TGTGCCAGCAGCCCGACCGGGACATCTGGAAACACCATATATTTT
NA	TRBJ1-1	NA	TRBV9	CASSVDRNTEAFF	TGTGCCAGCAGCGTAGACAGAAACACTGAAGCTTTCTTT
TRBD1	TRBJ1-4	NA	TRBV18	CASSPEGARGEKLFF	TGTGCCAGCTCACCAGAGGGGGCGCGAGGTGAAAAACTGTTTTTT
NA	TRBJ1-1	NA	TRBV4-1	CASSQDLIEGQVNTEAFF	TGCGCCAGCAGCCAAGATTTAATCGAGGGACAAGTGAACACTGAAGCTTTCTTT
TRBD2	TRBJ2-1	NA	TRBV4-3	CASSQTSGAYNEQFF	TGCGCCAGCAGCCAGACTAGCGGGGCTTACAATGAGCAGTTCTTC
NA	TRBJ2-1	few	TRBV6-6	CASSYSRSGGAEQFF	TGTGCCAGCAGTTACTCGCGGTCAGGGGGGGCTGAGCAGTTCTTC
NA	TRBJ2-1	NA	TRBV9	CASSPRGVDEQFF	TGTGCCAGCAGCCCGAGGGGGGTGGATGAGCAGTTCTTC
NA	TRBJ2-4	NA	TRBV30	CAWASGVNIQYF	TGTGCCTGGGCCTCCGGGGTTAACATTCAGTACTTC
TRBD1	TRBJ1-5	NA	TRBV5-6	CASSSGTGNQPQHF	TGTGCCAGCAGTTCCGGGACAGGGAATCAGCCCCAGCATTTT
TRBD2	TRBJ2-2	NA	TRBV30	CAWSGDLAGGILGGELFF	TGTGCCTGGAGTGGAGACCTAGCGGGGGGTATCTTGGGCGGGGAGCTGTTTTTT
NA	TRBJ2-5	NA	TRBV5-1	CASSLGSGQETQYF	TGCGCCAGCAGCTTGGGATCGGGGCAAGAGACCCAGTACTTC
TRBD1	TRBJ1-2	NA	TRBV28	CASSVGTGVTNYGYTF	TGTGCCAGCAGTGTCGGGACAGGGGTTACTAACTATGGCTACACCTTC
TRBD1	TRBJ2-7	NA	TRBV6-5	CASTWTGAHEQYF	TGTGCCAGCACCTGGACAGGGGCCCACGAGCAGTACTTC
TRBD1	TRBJ1-3	NA	TRBV7-9	CASSWGAQGDKYF	TGTGCCAGCAGCTGGGGGGCACAGGGGGATAAATATTTT
NA	TRBJ1-1	NA	TRBV10-1	CASSKYLNTEAFF	TGCGCCAGCAGCAAATATTTGAACACTGAAGCTTTCTTT
NA	TRBJ2-1	NA	TRBV30	CAWSKGTGQFF	TGTGCCTGGAGTAAAGGGACGGGACAGTTCTTC
NA	TRBJ2-4	NA	TRBV23-1	CASSPGTAQYF	TGCGCCAGCAGTCCAGGAACAGCACAGTACTTC
NA	TRBJ1-1	NA	TRBV5-5	CASSLVAGLLNAEAFF	TGTGCCAGCAGCTTGGTTGCAGGGCTTCTCAACGCTGAAGCTTTCTTT
NA	TRBJ1-3	NA	TRBV6-2/TRBV6-3	CASSQGTGNTIYF	TGTGCCAGCAGCCAGGGGACTGGAAACACCATATATTTT
TRBD1	TRBJ2-2	NA	TRBV2	CASGMLLRGLSGTGELFF	TGTGCCAGCGGGATGTTACTCAGGGGGCTAAGTGGTACCGGGGAGCTGTTTTTT
NA	TRBJ1-6	NA	TRBV28	CATAGLPINSPLHF	TGTGCCACCGCCGGTCTCCCCATTAATTCACCCCTCCACTTT
TRBD1	TRBJ2-3	once	TRBV6-5	CASSYDRAGDTQYF	TGTGCCAGCAGTTACGACAGGGCAGGGGATACGCAGTATTTT
TRBD1	TRBJ2-7	NA	TRBV4-1	CASSQPGTGDEQYF	TGCGCCAGCAGCCAACCCGGGACAGGGGACGAGCAGTACTTC
NA	TRBJ1-5	NA	TRBV30	CAWSVRGQDQPQHF	TGTGCCTGGAGTGTTCGGGGCCAGGATCAGCCCCAGCATTTT
NA	TRBJ1-6	NA	TRBV6-1	CASSEEVNPGNSPLHF	TGTGCCAGCAGTGAAGAAGTTAACCCGGGGAATTCACCCCTCCACTTT
TRBD1	TRBJ2-2	NA	TRBV11-1	CASSLEQGAGELFF	TGTGCCAGCAGCCTTGAACAGGGGGCCGGGGAGCTGTTTTTT
NA	TRBJ2-3	NA	TRBV11-1	CASSPRLSTDTQYF	TGTGCCAGCAGCCCCCGACTAAGCACAGATACGCAGTATTTT
TRBD1	TRBJ1-1	once	TRBV3-1/TRBV3-2	CASSQARGGRTEAFF	TGTGCCAGCAGCCAAGCGAGAGGGGGCCGGACTGAAGCTTTCTTT